The next 12 T cell receptor beta chains were all read from a single sample in a study of regulatory T cells in long-lasting Graves disease. Time point defined: newly diagnosed GD, antithyroid drugs for less than 3 months. PBMC-derived RNA was used for the TCR library. Assembly of TCR beta libraries relied on iRepertoire HTBI primers together with Arm-PCR of CDR3 regions. TCRdb used MiXCR to reprocess the multiplex PCR reads, holding one entry per CDR3 protein. This sample carries about 210,000 distinct CDR3 sequences, around 20% of them seen once, and the ten largest clones take about 12%. These data were likewise used in another study, on T cells in Graves' hyperthyroidism and ophthalmopathy.

Sequencing used peripheral blood mononuclear cells (PBMCs), obtained at new diagnosis, from a patient treated with antithyroid drugs. These receptors were taken from a woman aged 30 to 39 with Graves disease.

This clonotype was detected many times. V usage is TRBV11-2 and J usage is TRBJ1-2; D is possibly TRBD1 (5 bases). The germline V gene has CDR1 SGHAT and CDR2 FQNNGV. The CDR3 spans 13 residues. V lost 6 bases and J 8 bases, leaving 16 bases between the germline ends. The CDR3 coding sequence is TGTGCCAGCAGTCCCGGGGGTACGGGAGGCTACACCTTC. This sequence encodes CASSPGGTGGYTF.

This clonotype was picked up many times. The chain links TRBV6-2 or TRBV6-3 to TRBJ2-1; D unclear. The CDR3 spans 12 residues. The germline V gene has CDR1 MNHEY and CDR2 SVGEGT. With 7 bases removed from V and 4 bases from J, the gap between germline ends came to 8 bases. The CDR3 DNA sequence: TGTGCCAGCAAGGGTAGTTACAATGAGCAGTTCTTC. It encodes CASKGSYNEQFF.

The J gene is TRBJ1-5, the V gene TRBV28, with 11 bases lining up with TRBD1. J was trimmed by 2 bases and V by 3 bases; bases with no gene match: 9. The CDR3 length is 18 residues. Germline V lookup: CDR1 MDHEN, CDR2 SYDVKM. The CDR3 DNA sequence: TGTGCCAGCAGTTTGGACAGGGGGCAACGGGGGGGCAATCAGCCCCAGCATTTT. It translates to CASSLDRGQRGGNQPQHF.

Ten or more counts support this clonotype. This chain joins TRBV28 and TRBJ1-4, with no clear D. Looked up from germline, CDR1 is MDHEN and CDR2 is SYDVKM. This CDR3 is built from 14 residues. V lost 3 bases and J 8 bases, leaving 13 bases between the germline ends. The chain's CDR3 is CASSFRKGREKLFF. The CDR3, as DNA: TGTGCCAGCAGTTTCCGTAAGGGTAGGGAAAAACTGTTTTTT. Using reference TRBV28 and TRBJ1-4 for the parts outside the CDR3, the full variable domain is DVKVTQSSRYLVKRTGEKVFLECVQDMDHENMFWYRQDPGLGLRLIYFSYDVKMKEKGDIPEGYSVSREKKERFSLILESASTNQTSMYLCASSFRKGREKLFFGSGTQLSVL.

This clonotype was recorded at least ten times. One end of the junction varies from germline; a read error may be responsible. The chain combines TRBV10-2 with TRBJ1-2; possibly TRBD1 for D (6 bases). In germline, CDR1 is WSHSY, CDR2 SAAADI. This CDR3 spans 14 amino acids. CDR3 nucleotide sequence: TGCGCCAGCAGAGAGTCACAGGGCACCTATGGCTACACCTTC. Translation: CASRESQGTYGYTF.

A note on this clonotype: This sequence is one base from a far larger clone and is likely a read error. The genes are TRBV27 and TRBJ1-1; D gene ambiguous. The CDR3 loop spans 14 amino acids. Germline V CDR1 and CDR2: MNHEY, SMNVEV (reference sequence). The ends were cut back, 2 bases at V and 1 base at J, with 8 bases in the middle. The CDR3 spells CASSLGPSNTEAFF. CDR3 nucleotides: TGTGCCAGCAGTTTAGGGCCTTCGAACACTGAAGCTTTCTTT.

The chain has TRBV6-1 and TRBJ2-7, with D possibly called TRBD1 or TRBD2 (5 bases each). This CDR3 has 16 residues. The germline gives CDR1 MNHNS, CDR2 SASEGT. Trimming shortened V by 6 bases and J by 2 bases, and 20 bases separated the two germline ends. As DNA, the CDR3 is TGTGCCAGCAGGGTACAGGTTCTGGGGGTTACCTACGAGCAGTACTTC. It translates to CASRVQVLGVTYEQYF.

This clonotype has ten or more counts. The conserved closing phenylalanine or tryptophan is absent in this CDR3, likely reflecting a read error. The limits of the CDR3 on the DNA are not certain, so only TCRdb's listed CDR3 is given. The J gene is TRBJ1-2, the V gene TRBV28; the table's D call of TRBD1 was not tested on the DNA. The CDR3 is 13 residues long, counting both termini. CDR1 is MDHEN and CDR2 is SYDVKM in the germline V gene. CDR3 amino acids: CASSDNPRDRANV.

This clonotype occurred many times. The genes are TRBV6-9 and TRBJ2-5; tentative D call: TRBD1 (8 bases). There are 15 residues in the CDR3. CDR1 and CDR2 from the germline V gene are MNHGY and SVAAGI. The V end was cut by 4 bases, the J end by 5 bases, with 17 bases between. In DNA form, the CDR3 reads TGTGCCAGCAGTTCCCCCAGGGGGCGGGGGGAGACCCAGTACTTC. This encodes CASSSPRGRGETQYF.

This clonotype was seen ten or more times. This CDR3 is CASSSQGNEQFF. Written as DNA, the CDR3 is TGTGCCAGCAGTTCTCAGGGGAATGAGCAGTTCTTC. The rearrangement links TRBV7-6 to TRBJ2-1; D is possibly TRBD1 (6 bases). The germline CDR1 and CDR2 sequences are SGHVS and FNYEAQ. V was cut by 6 bases and J by 7 bases, with 10 bases left in between. This CDR3 is 12 amino acids long. Variable domain in full (rest from reference TRBV7-6 and TRBJ2-1): GAGVSQSPRYKVTKRGQDVALRCDPISGHVSLYWYRQALGQGPEFLTYFNYEAQQDKSGLPNDRFSAERPEGSISTLTIQRTEQRDSAMYRCASSSQGNEQFFGPGTRLTVL.

CDR3 amino acids: CASSLYSGGNQPQHF. The CDR3 DNA is TGTGCCAGCAGTTTATATTCGGGGGGCAATCAGCCCCAGCATTTT. The chain recombines TRBV12-3 or TRBV12-4 with TRBJ1-5; a possible D gene is TRBD1 (5 bases). Between the trimmed V and J ends, which lost 2 bases and 2 bases, there was a span of 10 bases. There are 15 residues in the CDR3.

In its sample, this clonotype was seen many times. This chain uses TRBV7-9 with TRBJ1-2; 7 nucleotides align to TRBD1. Looked up from germline, CDR1 is SEHNR and CDR2 is FQNEAQ (reference sequence). The CDR3 covers 15 residues. V lost 1 base and J lost 7; bases outside the gene matches: 9. The CDR3 spells CASSLGYGTVRGYTF. CDR3 DNA sequence: TGTGCCAGCAGCTTAGGGTACGGGACAGTGCGTGGCTACACCTTC.